The 9 T cell receptor beta chains in this list originate from one sample, sequenced in a study of follicular helper T cells after annual influenza vaccination. Assay: immunoSEQ multiplex PCR; the TCRdb copy retains only in-frame clones and omits some. The sample contains several thousand clones, more than 75% of which appear only once. Noted time point: 2015-2016 season, 7 days after influenza vaccination. This specimen was CXCR5+ CD38- circulating T follicular helper cells from blood, taken 7 days after influenza vaccination. Specified subset: circulating Tfh, non-naive CD4+CXCR5+PD-1+ (ICOS+CD38+ or ICOS-CD38-). The receptor source for this set is an adult who received the influenza vaccine.

This chain joins TRBV7-9 and TRBJ2-5, with 8 bases lining up with TRBD1. V dropped 5 bases and J dropped 5; count of bases not matched to a gene: 7. Germline V gives CDR1 SEHNR, CDR2 FQNEAQ (reference sequence). The CDR3 is 14 amino acids. As DNA, the CDR3 is TGTGCCAGCAGCCCGACAGGGGTGGTTGAGACCCAGTACTTC. It translates to CASSPTGVVETQYF. Drawing the rest from reference TRBV7-9 and TRBJ2-5, the complete variable domain is DTGVSQNPRHKITKRGQNVTFRCDPISEHNRLYWYRQTLGQGPEFLTYFQNEAQLEKSRLLSDRFSAERPKGSFSTLEIQRTEQGDSAMYLCASSPTGVVETQYFGPGTRLLVL.

The chain couples TRBV28 to TRBJ1-2, with D perhaps TRBD1 (6 bases). Trimming shortened V by 3 bases and J by 2 bases, and 16 bases separated the two germline ends. The CDR3 has 16 residues. The germline CDR1 and CDR2 sequences are MDHEN and SYDVKM. This CDR3 is CASSLAGEGENYGYTF. CDR3 nucleotides: TGTGCCAGCAGTTTGGCGGGGGAGGGGGAGAACTATGGCTACACCTTC.

The rearrangement links TRBV2 to TRBJ2-3, with D hard to call. Trimming took 6 bases from V and 0 from J, leaving 10 bases between them. Per the germline V gene, CDR1 is SNHLY and CDR2 is FYNNEI. The CDR3 covers 14 residues. This CDR3 is CASSAALSTDTQYF. CDR3 in DNA: TGTGCCAGCAGCGCGGCACTCAGCACAGATACGCAGTATTTT.

The chain combines TRBV19 with TRBJ1-2; 9 bases fit TRBD1. This CDR3 has 15 residues. Trimming cost V 4 bases and J 8 bases; bases outside gene matches: 11. Germline CDR1 LNHDA, CDR2 SQIVND (reference sequence). CDR3: CASSSLGTGRSGYTF. CDR3 nucleotide sequence: TGTGCCAGTAGTAGCCTCGGGACAGGGCGTTCGGGCTACACCTTC.

The chain is built from TRBV19 and TRBJ2-2, with 7 bases fitting TRBD1. Germline loops: CDR1 LNHDA, CDR2 SQIVND (reference sequence). Trimming at V came to 3 bases and at J to 5 bases, leaving 3 bases not matched to a gene. The CDR3 is made up of 14 amino acids. CDR3: CASSIAQGTGELFF. Here the CDR3 DNA reads TGTGCCAGTAGTATCGCACAGGGGACCGGGGAGCTGTTTTTT.

The V gene is TRBV28, the J gene TRBJ2-5; 7 bases agree with TRBD2. Trimming removed 4 bases from V and 0 bases from J; junction bases left unmatched: 5. The CDR3 is 15 residues long. CDR1 and CDR2 (germline): MDHEN, SYDVKM. This CDR3 reads CASSSLRGNQETQYF. CDR3 DNA sequence: TGTGCCAGCAGTTCCCTGCGGGGGAACCAAGAGACCCAGTACTTC.

This clone was detected a few times. The J gene is TRBJ1-5, the V gene TRBV2; the D gene is possibly TRBD1 (6 bases). V was shortened by 6 bases and J by 0 bases, with 9 bases between the two germline ends. The CDR3 is 14 residues long. Germline V gene lookup returns CDR1 SNHLY and CDR2 FYNNEI. The CDR3 reads CASRGQISNQPQHF. CDR3 sequence (DNA): TGTGCCAGCAGAGGACAGATTAGCAATCAGCCCCAGCATTTT.

To note about this clone: The identical CDR3 is also encoded by other nucleotide sequences in the sample. The chain joins TRBV2 to TRBJ1-4, with 10 nucleotides matching TRBD1. Looked up from germline, CDR1 is SNHLY and CDR2 is FYNNEI. Trimming at V came to 7 bases and at J to 3 bases, leaving 5 bases not matched to a gene. The CDR3 covers 15 residues. For the CDR3, the DNA is TGTGCCAGCAAGACAGGGGGCGCGGCTAATGAAAAACTGTTTTTT. It is translated as CASKTGGAANEKLFF. The whole variable domain, filled in from reference TRBV2 and TRBJ1-4, reads EPEVTQTPSHQVTQMGQEVILRCVPISNHLYFYWYRQILGQKVEFLVSFYNNEISEKSEIFDDQFSVERPDGSNFTLKIRSTKLEDSAMYFCASKTGGAANEKLFFGSGTQLSVL.

This sequence joins TRBV11-2 and TRBJ1-6; D unclear. The CDR3 has 16 amino acids. Germline values: CDR1 SGHAT, CDR2 FQNNGV. V was trimmed by 5 bases and J by 8 bases, leaving 19 bases between them. CDR3 nucleotide sequence: TGTGCCAGCAGCCCAGAGGAGGGATACGGGGATTCACCCCTCCACTTT. It is translated as CASSPEEGYGDSPLHF. Full variable domain (rest looked up from reference TRBV11-2 and TRBJ1-6): EAGVAQSPRYKIIEKRQSVAFWCNPISGHATLYWYQQILGQGPKLLIQFQNNGVVDDSQLPKDRFSAERLKGVDSTLKIQPAKLEDSAVYLCASSPEEGYGDSPLHFGNGTRLTVT.